The entry below describes one TCR beta chain. These data are taken from a study of control samples from healthy donors and cancer patients. This CDR3 has 15 amino acids. The V gene's germline CDR1 is PRHDT and CDR2 FYEKMQ (reference sequence). V was clipped by 1 base and J by 1 base, with 7 bases between them. Using immunoSEQ multiplex PCR, the repertoire was profiled, and TCRdb retains in-frame clones only, with some absent. This sample has some 45,000 clones, with less than 95% found just once. This clonotype originated in a woman between 40 and 50 years old with head and neck cancer. The source material was PBMCs. The chain links TRBV13 to TRBJ2-2; no firm D call. CDR3 amino acids: CASSLVRRNTGELFF. The DNA of the CDR3 is TGTGCCAGCAGCTTAGTAAGACGGAACACCGGGGAGCTGTTTTTT.